This is a list of T cell receptor beta chains from one sample in a study of cytotoxic CD8 clonotypes in ibrutinib-treated CLL. Clones were read by immunoSEQ multiplex PCR, and TCRdb kept only the in-frame ones, dropping some. The sample has around 160,000 clones, 81% seen once. The sequencing here drew on PBMCs, taken after 12 months of ibrutinib treatment. These receptors were obtained from a human donor with chronic lymphocytic leukemia. The CDR3 runs from the conserved cysteine through the conserved F or W. A D gene is named only where the DNA matches it firmly. Only part of the rows carry a size: once, few, many, or a class if the clone is expanded.

NA,NA,TRBJ2-3,TRBV7-9,TGTGCCAGCAGCTTACAGGGTGGTTTCCCAGATACGCAGTATTTT,CASSLQGGFPDTQYF
NA,NA,TRBJ2-3,TRBV29-1,TGCAGCGTTGAAGCTCTCGGCACAGATACGCAGTATTTT,CSVEALGTDTQYF
NA,NA,TRBJ2-5,TRBV9,TGTGCCAGCAGCGTAGCTACGGGACAATTCCAAGAGACCCAGTACTTC,CASSVATGQFQETQYF
NA,NA,TRBJ2-3,TRBV7-2,TGTGCCAGCGGGGGGGCAGGCACAGATACGCAGTATTTT,CASGGAGTDTQYF
NA,few,TRBJ1-1,TRBV5-1,TGCGCCAGCAGCTTGGGAGGGGTACGCACTGAAGCTTTCTTT,CASSLGGVRTEAFF
TRBD1,NA,TRBJ2-2,TRBV4-2,TGTGCCAGCAGCATGTTCACAGGGGGTAAAAAAGCCGGGGAGCTGTTTTTT,CASSMFTGGKKAGELFF
NA,once,TRBJ1-2,TRBV21-1,TGTGCCAGCAGCAAAGAAGGAGGGGAAGCTGGCTACACCTTC,CASSKEGGEAGYTF
TRBD1,NA,TRBJ2-7,TRBV27,TGTGCCAGCGGTCAACAGGGGTACGAGCAGTACTTC,CASGQQGYEQYF
NA,NA,TRBJ2-2,TRBV6-5,TGTGCCAGCAGTTACCGAGAGGGAACGAACACCGGGGAGCTGTTTTTT,CASSYREGTNTGELFF
NA,NA,TRBJ1-5,TRBV11-3,TGTGCCAGCAGCTTAGAAGAGGTAGTGAAGGAATATAGCAATCAGCCCCAGCATTTT,CASSLEEVVKEYSNQPQHF
TRBD2,NA,TRBJ2-5,TRBV4-2,TGTGCCAGCAGCCAAGCCGGGGGGGCCTGGCAAGAGACCCAGTACTTC,CASSQAGGAWQETQYF
TRBD2,NA,TRBJ2-1,TRBV7-2,TGTGCCAGCAGCTTGCGCCTAGCGGTATACAATGAGCAGTTCTTC,CASSLRLAVYNEQFF
NA,NA,TRBJ1-5,TRBV25-1,TGTGCCAGCAGTGAATCCGGGCGAGGGGACGGTCAGCCCCAGCATTTT,CASSESGRGDGQPQHF
TRBD2,NA,TRBJ2-1,TRBV5-1,TGCGCCAGCAGCTTAGGACGGGGACTAGCGGGAGCAGAGGAGTGGTTGGATGAGCAGTTCTTC,CASSLGRGLAGAEEWLDEQFF
TRBD1,NA,TRBJ2-2,TRBV7-2,TGTGCCAGCAGCCCGAGGGGACAGGGGTTCACCGGGGAGCTGTTTTTT,CASSPRGQGFTGELFF
TRBD1,NA,TRBJ2-1,TRBV19,TGTGCCAGTAGTATAGATGGCAGTTCAGGGGGCAATGAGCAGTTCTTC,CASSIDGSSGGNEQFF
NA,NA,TRBJ1-5,TRBV18,TGTGCCAGCTCATTCTCAGGGAATAGCAATCAGCCCCAGCATTTT,CASSFSGNSNQPQHF
NA,few,TRBJ2-7,TRBV28,TGTGCCAGCAGTTCGACAGGTTACTCCTACGAGCAGTACTTC,CASSSTGYSYEQYF
NA,NA,TRBJ1-1,TRBV5-1,TGCGCCAGCAGCTTGGCCAGGGACGGCACTGAAGCTTTCTTT,CASSLARDGTEAFF
NA,NA,TRBJ1-1,TRBV28,TGTGCCAGTCCCCCAAACCCCCCGGGGGCTGATGAGGCTTTCTTT,CASPPNPPGADEAFF
NA,NA,TRBJ1-1,TRBV5-6,TGTGCCAGCAGCTACGAGGGGCTTGGGGACACTGAAGCTTTCTTT,CASSYEGLGDTEAFF
NA,few,TRBJ2-5,TRBV30,TGTGCCTGGAGTGTAAGGGAGACCCAGTACTTC,CAWSVRETQYF
NA,NA,TRBJ2-2,TRBV14,TGTGCCAGCAGCCCTCGGACGGGGCTAGGCACCGGGGAGCTGTTTTTT,CASSPRTGLGTGELFF
TRBD1,NA,TRBJ2-3,TRBV2,TGTGCCAGCAGTGAGATGGACAGGGGTTCAGATACGCAGTATTTT,CASSEMDRGSDTQYF
NA,NA,TRBJ2-7,TRBV4-1,TGCGCCAGCAGCCAAGGAGGTTGGGGGGCCCGCGTAGAGCAGTACTTC,CASSQGGWGARVEQYF
TRBD1,NA,TRBJ2-6,TRBV9,TGTGCCAGCAGCACACAGGGGGCTGGGGCCAACGTCCTGACTTTC,CASSTQGAGANVLTF
NA,NA,TRBJ2-7,TRBV7-9,TGTGCCAGCAGCTTAGAACGGGGGGCTTCGGACGAGCAGTACTTC,CASSLERGASDEQYF
NA,NA,TRBJ1-2,TRBV5-1,TGCGCCAGCAGCTTGGCCCTGGGGGTAACTGGCTACACCTTC,CASSLALGVTGYTF
NA,NA,TRBJ2-5,TRBV19,TGTGCCAGTAGTATAGCCCTTAGCCAGCAAGAGACCCAGTACTTC,CASSIALSQQETQYF
TRBD1,NA,TRBJ1-2,TRBV18,TGTGCCAGCTCACCTTTGGGCAGGGGGCAGGTATATGGCTACACCTTC,CASSPLGRGQVYGYTF
TRBD1,NA,TRBJ1-1,TRBV6-1,TGTGCCAGCAGTGACAGGGGGGCGAGCACTGAAGCTTTCTTT,CASSDRGASTEAFF
TRBD1,NA,TRBJ2-1,TRBV7-9,TGTGCCAGCAGCTTAGATTGGACGGACAGGGCTACTATATACAATGAGCAGTTCTTC,CASSLDWTDRATIYNEQFF
NA,NA,TRBJ2-2,TRBV6-5,TGTGCCAGCACTCCGTGGGAGGGGGGCACCGGGGAGCTGTTTTTT,CASTPWEGGTGELFF
NA,NA,TRBJ1-4,TRBV4-1,TGCGCCAGCAGCCAAGGTGCGGGGAGGGCTAATGAAAAACTGTTTTTT,CASSQGAGRANEKLFF
TRBD2,NA,TRBJ2-2,TRBV7-2,TGTGCCAGCAGCTCCAGCGGGGCGAACACCGGGGAGCTGTTTTTT,CASSSSGANTGELFF
NA,NA,TRBJ1-2,TRBV7-2,TGTGCCAGCAGCTTAAGGGGGATTGGCTACACCTTC,CASSLRGIGYTF
TRBD1,NA,TRBJ1-1,TRBV10-3,TGTGCCACCTCCATGGGACAGTTGAACACTGAAGCTTTCTTT,CATSMGQLNTEAFF
NA,NA,TRBJ2-7,TRBV19,TGTGCCAGTAGCCTAGGGGGGGGCCCCTACGAGCAGTACTTC,CASSLGGGPYEQYF
NA,NA,TRBJ1-4,TRBV21-1,TGTGCCAGCACCAAAGGAAGATTATCCAGGGGTAATGAAAAACTGTTTTTT,CASTKGRLSRGNEKLFF
TRBD2,NA,TRBJ2-3,TRBV4-1,TGCGCCAGCAGCCAAGGGACTAGCAGCACAGATACGCAGTATTTT,CASSQGTSSTDTQYF
NA,NA,TRBJ2-4,TRBV6-5,TGTGCCAGCAACTCTGGGATCTCAGGGGACATTCAGTACTTC,CASNSGISGDIQYF
TRBD2,NA,TRBJ2-2,TRBV11-2,TGTGCCAGCAGCCAGCCGGCGGGGGCGAACACCGGGGAGCTGTTTTTT,CASSQPAGANTGELFF
NA,few,TRBJ1-2,TRBV6-5,TGTGCCAGCAGTTACAGAGAGAACTCCGGTGGCTACACCTTC,CASSYRENSGGYTF
NA,NA,TRBJ1-1,TRBV4-2,TGTGCCAGCAGCCAAGAAAACAGGGTTAACACTGAAGCTTTCTTT,CASSQENRVNTEAFF
NA,NA,TRBJ2-2,TRBV15,TGTGCCACCAGCAGAGATCCGGGGATCACCGGGGAGCTGTTTTTT,CATSRDPGITGELFF